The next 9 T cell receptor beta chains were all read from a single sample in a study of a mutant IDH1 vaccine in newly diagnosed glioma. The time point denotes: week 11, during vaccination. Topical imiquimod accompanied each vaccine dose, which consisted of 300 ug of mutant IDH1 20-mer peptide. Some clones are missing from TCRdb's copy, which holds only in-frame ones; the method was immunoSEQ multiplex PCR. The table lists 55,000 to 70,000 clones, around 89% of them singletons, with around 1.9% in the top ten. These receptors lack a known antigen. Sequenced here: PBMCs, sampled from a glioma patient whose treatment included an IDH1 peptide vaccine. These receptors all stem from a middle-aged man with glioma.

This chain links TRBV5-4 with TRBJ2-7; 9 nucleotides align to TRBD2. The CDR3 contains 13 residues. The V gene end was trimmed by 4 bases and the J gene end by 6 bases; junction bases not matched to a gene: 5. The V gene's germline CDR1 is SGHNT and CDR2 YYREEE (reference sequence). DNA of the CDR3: TGTGCCAGCAGCCCGGGACTAGCAGGCGAGCAGTACTTC. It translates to CASSPGLAGEQYF.

The CDR3 DNA sequence: TGTGCCAGCAGCTTAGGAGGGTATGGCTACACCTTC. Its protein product is CASSLGGYGYTF. The rearrangement uses TRBV7-2 and TRBJ1-2, with D uncertain. Per germline, CDR1 SGHTA and CDR2 FQGNSA. Between the trimmed V and J ends, which lost 1 base and 5 bases, there was a span of 5 bases. The CDR3 runs 12 residues.

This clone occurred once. Written as DNA, the CDR3 is TGTGCCAGCCTCCAGGGGGACTCTAACTATGGCTACACCTTC. Translating it yields CASLQGDSNYGYTF. This rearrangement joins TRBV6-1 to TRBJ1-2, with 7 nucleotides matching TRBD1. CDR3 length: 14 residues. The trim removed 8 bases at V and 0 bases at J, leaving 6 bases unmatched. Germline CDR1 MNHNS, CDR2 SASEGT.

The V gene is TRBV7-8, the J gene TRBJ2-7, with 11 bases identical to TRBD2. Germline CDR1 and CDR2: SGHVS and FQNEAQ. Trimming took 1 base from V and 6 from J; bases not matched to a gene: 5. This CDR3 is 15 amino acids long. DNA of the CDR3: TGTGCCAGCAGCTTAGGGACTAGCGGGCGGCTCGAGCAGTACTTC. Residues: CASSLGTSGRLEQYF. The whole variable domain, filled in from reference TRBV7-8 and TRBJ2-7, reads GAGVSQSPRYKVAKRGQDVALRCDPISGHVSLFWYQQALGQGPEFLTYFQNEAQLDKSGLPSDRFFAERPEGSVSTLKIQRTQQEDSAVYLCASSLGTSGRLEQYFGPGTRLTVT.

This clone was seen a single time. CDR3 in DNA: TGTGCCAGCAGTCCATTCCGGGACAGGTCCCACAATGAGCAGTTCTTC. As protein: CASSPFRDRSHNEQFF. The V gene is TRBV25-1, the J gene TRBJ2-1, with TRBD1 identical over 8 bases. There are 16 residues in the CDR3. Germline loops: CDR1 MGHDK, CDR2 SYGVNS. With 5 bases clipped from V and 5 bases from J, the junction kept 11 bases outside the gene matches.

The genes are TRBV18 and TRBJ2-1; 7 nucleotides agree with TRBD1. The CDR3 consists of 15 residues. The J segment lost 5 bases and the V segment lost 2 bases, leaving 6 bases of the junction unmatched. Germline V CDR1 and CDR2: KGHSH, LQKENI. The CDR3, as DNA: TGTGCCAGCTCACCAGTCGCAGGGGGAGACAATGAGCAGTTCTTC. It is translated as CASSPVAGGDNEQFF. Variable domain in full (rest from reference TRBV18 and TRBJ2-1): NAGVMQNPRHLVRRRGQEARLRCSPMKGHSHVYWYRQLPEEGLKFMVYLQKENIIDESGMPKERFSAEFPKEGPSILRIQQVVRGDSAAYFCASSPVAGGDNEQFFGPGTRLTVL.

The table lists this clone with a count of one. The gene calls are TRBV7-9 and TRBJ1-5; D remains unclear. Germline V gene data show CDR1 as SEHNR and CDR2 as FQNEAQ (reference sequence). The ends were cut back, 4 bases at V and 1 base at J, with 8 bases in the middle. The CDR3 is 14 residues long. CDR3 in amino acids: CASSSERSNQPQHF. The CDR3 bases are TGTGCCAGCAGCTCGGAACGCAGCAATCAGCCCCAGCATTTT. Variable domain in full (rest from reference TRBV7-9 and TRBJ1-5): DTGVSQNPRHKITKRGQNVTFRCDPISEHNRLYWYRQTLGQGPEFLTYFQNEAQLEKSRLLSDRFSAERPKGSFSTLEIQRTEQGDSAMYLCASSSERSNQPQHFGDGTRLSIL.

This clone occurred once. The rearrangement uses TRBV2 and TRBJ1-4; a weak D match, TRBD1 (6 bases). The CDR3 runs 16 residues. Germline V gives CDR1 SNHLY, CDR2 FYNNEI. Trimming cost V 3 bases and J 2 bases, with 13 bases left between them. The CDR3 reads CASSEPTGPTNEKLFF. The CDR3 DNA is TGTGCCAGCAGTGAGCCGACAGGCCCGACTAATGAAAAACTGTTTTTT.

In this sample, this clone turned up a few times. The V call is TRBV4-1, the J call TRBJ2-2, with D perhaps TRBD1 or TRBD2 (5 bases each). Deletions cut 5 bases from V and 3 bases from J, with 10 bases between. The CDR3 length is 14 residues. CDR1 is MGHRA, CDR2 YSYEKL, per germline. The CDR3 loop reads CASSSGRDTGELFF. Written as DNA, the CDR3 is TGCGCCAGCAGCTCGGGGCGGGACACCGGGGAGCTGTTTTTT.